The clone carrying this TCR beta chain was detected many times. This record comes from a study of T cells in Graves' hyperthyroidism and ophthalmopathy. Blood sampling occurred at first hyperthyroidism diagnosis, ahead of any ophthalmopathy symptoms. From 9 to 10 ml of fresh peripheral blood, PBMCs were isolated. Regions amplified from RNA transcripts were the TCR beta CDR3 regions. First-round RT-PCR of the TCR CDR3 relied on the HTBI primer set. TCRdb re-analysed the multiplex PCR reads in MiXCR, keeping a single row per CDR3 protein. Of roughly 180,000 distinct CDR3 sequences listed, about 9% are singletons. The clonotype was recovered from a young woman with Graves' hyperthyroidism that later progressed to Graves' ophthalmopathy. Specimen: blood.

CDR3 region: CASSLEVGELFF. CDR3 bases: TGTGCCAGCAGCTTAGAAGTCGGGGAGCTGTTTTTT. The chain recombines TRBV7-2 with TRBJ2-2; no definite D call. Trimming took 1 base from V and 7 from J, leaving 4 bases between them. Germline lookup yields CDR1 SGHTA and CDR2 FQGNSA. There are 12 residues in the CDR3. Based on the CDR3 plus reference TRBV7-2 and TRBJ2-2, the full variable domain is GAGVSQSPSNKVTEKGKDVELRCDPISGHTALYWYRQSLGQGLEFLIYFQGNSAPDKSGLPSDRFSAERTGGSVSTLTIQRTQQEDSAVYLCASSLEVGELFFGEGSRLTVL.